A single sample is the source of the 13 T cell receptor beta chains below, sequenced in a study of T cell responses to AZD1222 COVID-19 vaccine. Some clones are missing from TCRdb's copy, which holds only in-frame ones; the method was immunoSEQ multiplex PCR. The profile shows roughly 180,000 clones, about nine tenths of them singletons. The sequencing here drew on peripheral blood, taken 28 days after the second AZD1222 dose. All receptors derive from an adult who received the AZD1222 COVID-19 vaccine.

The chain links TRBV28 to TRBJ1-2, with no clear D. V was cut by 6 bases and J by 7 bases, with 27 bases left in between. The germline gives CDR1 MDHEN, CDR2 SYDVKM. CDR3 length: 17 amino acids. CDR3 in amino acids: CASSSLYGVRVFGGYTF. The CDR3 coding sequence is TGTGCCAGCAGCTCCTTATATGGGGTTCGGGTTTTTGGTGGCTACACCTTC.

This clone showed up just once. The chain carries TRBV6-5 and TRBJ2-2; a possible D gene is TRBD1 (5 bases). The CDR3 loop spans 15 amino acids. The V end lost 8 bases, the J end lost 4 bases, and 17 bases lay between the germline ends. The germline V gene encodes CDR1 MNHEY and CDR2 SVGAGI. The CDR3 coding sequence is TGTGCCAGCGGCCCGGGTCAGGGTTTCACCGGGGAGCTGTTTTTT. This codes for CASGPGQGFTGELFF.

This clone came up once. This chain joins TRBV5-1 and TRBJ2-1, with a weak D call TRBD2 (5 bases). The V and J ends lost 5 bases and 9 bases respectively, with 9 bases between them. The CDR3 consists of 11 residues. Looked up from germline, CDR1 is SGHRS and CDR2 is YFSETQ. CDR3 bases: TGCGCCAGCAGAGTGGGAGTTGAGCAGTTCTTC. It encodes CASRVGVEQFF.

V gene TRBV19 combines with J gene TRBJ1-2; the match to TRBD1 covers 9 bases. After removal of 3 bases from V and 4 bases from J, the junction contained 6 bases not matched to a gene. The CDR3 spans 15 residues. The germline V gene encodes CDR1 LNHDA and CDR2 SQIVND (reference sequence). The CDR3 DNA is TGTGCCAGTAGTATGGTACAGGGGGCGGCCTATGGCTACACCTTC. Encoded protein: CASSMVQGAAYGYTF.

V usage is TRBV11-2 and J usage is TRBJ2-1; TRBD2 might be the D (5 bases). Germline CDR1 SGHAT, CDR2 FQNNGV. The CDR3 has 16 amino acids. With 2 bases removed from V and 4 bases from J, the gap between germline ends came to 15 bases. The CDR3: CASSLTSGALYNEQFF. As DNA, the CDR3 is TGTGCCAGCAGCTTAACTAGTGGCGCATTATACAATGAGCAGTTCTTC.

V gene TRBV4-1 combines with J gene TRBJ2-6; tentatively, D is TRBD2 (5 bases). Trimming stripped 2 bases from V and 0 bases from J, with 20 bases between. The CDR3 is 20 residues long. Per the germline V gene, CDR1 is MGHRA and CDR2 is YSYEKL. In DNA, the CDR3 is TGCGCCAGCAGCCAACGCCCGCATGGCGGGCCTAGCTCTGGGGCCAACGTCCTGACTTTC. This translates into CASSQRPHGGPSSGANVLTF.

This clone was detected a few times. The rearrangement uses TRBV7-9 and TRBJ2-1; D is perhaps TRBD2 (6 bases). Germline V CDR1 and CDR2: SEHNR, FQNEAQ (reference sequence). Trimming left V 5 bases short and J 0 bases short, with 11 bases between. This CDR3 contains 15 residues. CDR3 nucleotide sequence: TGTGCCAGCAGCCCCGGACTAACCTCCTACAATGAGCAGTTCTTC. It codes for CASSPGLTSYNEQFF.

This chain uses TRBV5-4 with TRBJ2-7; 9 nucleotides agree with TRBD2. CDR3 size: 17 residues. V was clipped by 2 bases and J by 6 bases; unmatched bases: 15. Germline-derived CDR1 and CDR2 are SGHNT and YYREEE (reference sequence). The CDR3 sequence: CASSLLKLAGAVSEQYF. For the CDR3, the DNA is TGTGCCAGCAGCTTATTGAAGTTAGCGGGAGCAGTATCCGAGCAGTACTTC.

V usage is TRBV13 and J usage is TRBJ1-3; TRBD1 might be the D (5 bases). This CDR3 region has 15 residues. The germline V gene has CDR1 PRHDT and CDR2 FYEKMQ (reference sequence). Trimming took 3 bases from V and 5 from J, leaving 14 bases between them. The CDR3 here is CASSFTSGWRNTIYF. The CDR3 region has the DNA TGTGCCAGCAGCTTTACATCAGGGTGGAGAAACACCATATATTTT.

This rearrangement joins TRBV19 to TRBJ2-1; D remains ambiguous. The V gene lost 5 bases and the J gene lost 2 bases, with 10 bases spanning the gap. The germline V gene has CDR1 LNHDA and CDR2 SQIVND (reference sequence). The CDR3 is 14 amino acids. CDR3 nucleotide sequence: TGTGCCAGTAGTGTTGGGCCTCCCTACAATGAGCAGTTCTTC. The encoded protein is CASSVGPPYNEQFF.

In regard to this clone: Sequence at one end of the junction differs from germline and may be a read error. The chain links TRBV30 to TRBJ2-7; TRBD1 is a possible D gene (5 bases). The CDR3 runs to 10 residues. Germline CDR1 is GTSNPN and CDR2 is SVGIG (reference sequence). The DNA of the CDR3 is TGTGCCTGGAGTAGGGCAGGGAAAGACTTC. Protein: CAWSRAGKDF.

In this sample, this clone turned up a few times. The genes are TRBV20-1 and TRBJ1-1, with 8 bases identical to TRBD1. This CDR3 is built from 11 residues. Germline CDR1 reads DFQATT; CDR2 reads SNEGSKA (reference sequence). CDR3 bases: TGCAGGGCGGGACAGGAGGCAGAAGCTTTCTTT. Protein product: CRAGQEAEAFF.

CDR3 nucleotide sequence: TGCGCCAGCAGCGCCGGGACAGGGGGCTCTTATGGCTACACCTTC. This encodes CASSAGTGGSYGYTF. The V gene is TRBV10-2, the J gene TRBJ1-2; TRBD1 agrees at 12 bases. The CDR3 totals 15 residues. The germline V gene encodes CDR1 WSHSY and CDR2 SAAADI. V dropped 6 bases and J dropped 5; count of bases not matched to a gene: 7.